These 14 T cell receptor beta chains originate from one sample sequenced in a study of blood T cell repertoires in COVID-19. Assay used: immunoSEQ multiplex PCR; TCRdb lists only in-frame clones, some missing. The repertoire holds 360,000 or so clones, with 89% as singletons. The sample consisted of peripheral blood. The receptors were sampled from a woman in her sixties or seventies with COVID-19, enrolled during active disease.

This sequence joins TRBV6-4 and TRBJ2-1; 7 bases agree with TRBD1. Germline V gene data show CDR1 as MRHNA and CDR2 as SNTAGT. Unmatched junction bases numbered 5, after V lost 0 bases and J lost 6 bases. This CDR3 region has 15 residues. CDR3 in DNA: TGTGCCAGCAGTGACTCTCCAGGGGGTTTCAATGAGCAGTTCTTC. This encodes CASSDSPGGFNEQFF.

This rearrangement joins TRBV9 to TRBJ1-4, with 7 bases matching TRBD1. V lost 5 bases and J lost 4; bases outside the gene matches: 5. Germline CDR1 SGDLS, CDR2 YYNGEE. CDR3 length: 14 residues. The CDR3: CASSAGQINEKLFF. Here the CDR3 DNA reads TGTGCCAGCAGTGCGGGACAGATTAATGAAAAACTGTTTTTT.

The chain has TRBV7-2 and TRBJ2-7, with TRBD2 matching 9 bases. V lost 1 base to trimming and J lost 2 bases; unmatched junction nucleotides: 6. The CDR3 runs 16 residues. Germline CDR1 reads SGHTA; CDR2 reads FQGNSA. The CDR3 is CASSLEWLAGPYEQYF. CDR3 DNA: TGTGCCAGCAGCTTAGAGTGGCTAGCGGGGCCCTACGAGCAGTACTTC.

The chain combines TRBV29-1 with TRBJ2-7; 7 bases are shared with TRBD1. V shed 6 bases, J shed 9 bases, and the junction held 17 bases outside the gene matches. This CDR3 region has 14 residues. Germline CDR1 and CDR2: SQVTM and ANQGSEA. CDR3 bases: TGCAGCGTGGCCCAAGGGACAGCGCCTACGAGGCAGTACTTC. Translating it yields CSVAQGTAPTRQYF.

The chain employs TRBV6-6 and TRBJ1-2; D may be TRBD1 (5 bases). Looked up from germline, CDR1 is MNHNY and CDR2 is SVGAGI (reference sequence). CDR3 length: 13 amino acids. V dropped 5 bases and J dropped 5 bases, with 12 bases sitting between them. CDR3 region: CASSVVGGYGYTF. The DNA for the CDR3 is TGTGCCAGCAGTGTTGTGGGGGGGTATGGCTACACCTTC.

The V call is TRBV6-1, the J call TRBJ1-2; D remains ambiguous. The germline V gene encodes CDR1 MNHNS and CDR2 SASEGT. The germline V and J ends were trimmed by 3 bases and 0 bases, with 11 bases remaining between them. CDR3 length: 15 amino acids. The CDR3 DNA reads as TGTGCCAGCAGTGAGGTACATCCAGCTAACTATGGCTACACCTTC. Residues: CASSEVHPANYGYTF.

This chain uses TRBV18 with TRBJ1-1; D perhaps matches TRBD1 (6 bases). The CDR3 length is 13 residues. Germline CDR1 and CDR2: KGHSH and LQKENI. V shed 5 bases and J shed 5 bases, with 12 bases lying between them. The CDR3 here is CASSISGDTEAFF. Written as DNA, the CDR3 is TGTGCCAGCTCAATTTCAGGGGATACTGAAGCTTTCTTT.

The CDR3 loop is CASSPQSTNYGYTF. CDR3 in DNA: TGTGCCAGCAGCCCACAAAGTACCAACTATGGCTACACCTTC. This chain links TRBV7-8 with TRBJ1-2; D ambiguous. V gave up 5 bases and J gave up 2 bases, with 12 bases separating them. The CDR3 covers 14 residues. Germline V gene data show CDR1 as SGHVS and CDR2 as FQNEAQ. The entire variable domain, with the rest obtained from reference TRBV7-8 and TRBJ1-2, is as follows: GAGVSQSPRYKVAKRGQDVALRCDPISGHVSLFWYQQALGQGPEFLTYFQNEAQLDKSGLPSDRFFAERPEGSVSTLKIQRTQQEDSAVYLCASSPQSTNYGYTFGSGTRLTVV.

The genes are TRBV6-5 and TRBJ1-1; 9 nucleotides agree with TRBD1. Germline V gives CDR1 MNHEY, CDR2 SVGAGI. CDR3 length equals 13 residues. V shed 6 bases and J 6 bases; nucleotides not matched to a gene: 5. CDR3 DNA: TGTGCCAGCAGACCCCGACAGGGGGCTGAAGCTTTCTTT. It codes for CASRPRQGAEAFF.

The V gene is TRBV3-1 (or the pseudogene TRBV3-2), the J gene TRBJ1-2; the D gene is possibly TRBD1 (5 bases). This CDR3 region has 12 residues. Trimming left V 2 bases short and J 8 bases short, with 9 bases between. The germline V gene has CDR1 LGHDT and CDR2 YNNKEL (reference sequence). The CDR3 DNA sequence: TGTGCCAGCAGCCAATCCCGGGGGGGCTACACCTTC. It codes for CASSQSRGGYTF.

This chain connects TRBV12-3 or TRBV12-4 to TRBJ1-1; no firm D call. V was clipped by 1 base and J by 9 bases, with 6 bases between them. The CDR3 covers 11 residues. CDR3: CASSLGAQAFF. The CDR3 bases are TGTGCCAGCAGTTTAGGGGCGCAAGCTTTCTTT.

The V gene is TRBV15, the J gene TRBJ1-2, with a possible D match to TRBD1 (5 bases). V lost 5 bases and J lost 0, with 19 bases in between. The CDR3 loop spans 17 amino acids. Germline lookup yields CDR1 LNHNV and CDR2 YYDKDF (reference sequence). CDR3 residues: CATSGGVGGGANYGYTF. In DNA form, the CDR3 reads TGTGCCACCAGCGGGGGAGTCGGCGGGGGAGCTAACTATGGCTACACCTTC.

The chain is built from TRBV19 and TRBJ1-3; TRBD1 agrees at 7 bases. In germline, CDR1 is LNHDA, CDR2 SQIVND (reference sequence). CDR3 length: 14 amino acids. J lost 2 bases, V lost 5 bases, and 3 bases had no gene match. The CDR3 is CASSATGTGNTIYF. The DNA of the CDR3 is TGTGCCAGTAGTGCGACAGGGACTGGAAACACCATATATTTT.

The CDR3 DNA sequence: TGTGCCAGCAGAACAGCTCCGAACACCGGGGAGCTGTTTTTT. Its translation: CASRTAPNTGELFF. This chain links TRBV28 with TRBJ2-2, with no clear D. CDR3 length equals 14 residues. In germline, CDR1 is MDHEN, CDR2 SYDVKM. The V gene lost 6 bases and the J gene lost 0 bases, with 8 bases spanning the gap.